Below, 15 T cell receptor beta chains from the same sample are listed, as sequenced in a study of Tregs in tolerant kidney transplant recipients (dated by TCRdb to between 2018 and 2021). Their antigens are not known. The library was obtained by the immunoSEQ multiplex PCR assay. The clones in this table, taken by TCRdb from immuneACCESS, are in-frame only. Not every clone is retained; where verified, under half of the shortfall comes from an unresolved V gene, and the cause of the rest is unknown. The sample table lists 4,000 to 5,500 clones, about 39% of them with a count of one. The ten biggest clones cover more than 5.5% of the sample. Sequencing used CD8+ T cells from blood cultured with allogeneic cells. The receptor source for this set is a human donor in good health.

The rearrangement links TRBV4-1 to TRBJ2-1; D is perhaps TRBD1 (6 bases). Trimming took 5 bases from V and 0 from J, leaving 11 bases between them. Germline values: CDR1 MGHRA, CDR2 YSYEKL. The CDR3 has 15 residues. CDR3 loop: CASSVDRTSYNEQFF. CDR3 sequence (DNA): TGCGCCAGCAGCGTGGACAGAACCTCCTACAATGAGCAGTTCTTC.

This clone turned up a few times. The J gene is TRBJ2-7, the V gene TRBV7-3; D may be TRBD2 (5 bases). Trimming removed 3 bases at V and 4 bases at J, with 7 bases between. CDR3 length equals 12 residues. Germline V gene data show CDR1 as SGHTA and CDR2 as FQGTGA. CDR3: CASSFVAYEQYF. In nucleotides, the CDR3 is TGTGCCAGCAGCTTTGTAGCGTACGAGCAGTACTTC.

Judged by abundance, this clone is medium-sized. The CDR3, as DNA: TGTGCCAGTAGTATGTTAGGCAACTCCTACGAGCAGTACTTC. Translating it yields CASSMLGNSYEQYF. The chain recombines TRBV19 with TRBJ2-7; D unclear. CDR1 and CDR2 from the germline V gene are LNHDA and SQIVND (reference sequence). V lost 3 bases to trimming and J lost 0 bases, with 9 bases between them. This CDR3 contains 14 residues.

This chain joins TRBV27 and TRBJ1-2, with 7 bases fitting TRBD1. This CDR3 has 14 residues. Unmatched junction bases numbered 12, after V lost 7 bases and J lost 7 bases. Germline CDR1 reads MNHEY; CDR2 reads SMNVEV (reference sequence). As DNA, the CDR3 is TGTGCCAGCACCGGAACCGGGACAGCGAGTGGCTACACCTTC. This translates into CASTGTGTASGYTF.

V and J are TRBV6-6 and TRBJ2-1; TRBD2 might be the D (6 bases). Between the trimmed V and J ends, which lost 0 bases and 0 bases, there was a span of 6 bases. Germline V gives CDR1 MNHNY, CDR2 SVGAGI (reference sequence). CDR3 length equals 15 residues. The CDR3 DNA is TGTGCCAGCAGTTACTCGGGACTCTCCTACAATGAGCAGTTCTTC. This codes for CASSYSGLSYNEQFF.

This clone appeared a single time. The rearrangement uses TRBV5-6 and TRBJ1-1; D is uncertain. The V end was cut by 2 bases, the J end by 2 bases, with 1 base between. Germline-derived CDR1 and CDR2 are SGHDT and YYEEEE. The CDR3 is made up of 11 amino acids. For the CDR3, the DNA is TGTGCCAGCAGCTTCAACACTGAAGCTTTCTTT. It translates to CASSFNTEAFF.

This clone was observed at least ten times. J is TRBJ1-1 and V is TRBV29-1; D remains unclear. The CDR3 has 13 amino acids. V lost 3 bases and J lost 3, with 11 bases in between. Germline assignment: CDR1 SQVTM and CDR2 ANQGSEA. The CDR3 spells CSVETGLDTEAFF. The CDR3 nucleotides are TGCAGCGTTGAGACTGGGTTGGACACTGAAGCTTTCTTT.

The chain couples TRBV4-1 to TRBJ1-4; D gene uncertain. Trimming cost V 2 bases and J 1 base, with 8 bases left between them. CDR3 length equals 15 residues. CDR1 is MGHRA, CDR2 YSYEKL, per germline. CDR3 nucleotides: TGCGCCAGCAGCCAACTACATGAAACTAATGAAAAACTGTTTTTT. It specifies CASSQLHETNEKLFF.

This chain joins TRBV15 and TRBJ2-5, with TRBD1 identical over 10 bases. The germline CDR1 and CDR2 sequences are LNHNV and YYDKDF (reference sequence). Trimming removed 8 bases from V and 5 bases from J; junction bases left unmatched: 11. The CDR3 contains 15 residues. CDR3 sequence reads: CATARTGGILETQYF. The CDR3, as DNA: TGTGCCACCGCGAGGACAGGGGGGATTTTGGAGACCCAGTACTTC.

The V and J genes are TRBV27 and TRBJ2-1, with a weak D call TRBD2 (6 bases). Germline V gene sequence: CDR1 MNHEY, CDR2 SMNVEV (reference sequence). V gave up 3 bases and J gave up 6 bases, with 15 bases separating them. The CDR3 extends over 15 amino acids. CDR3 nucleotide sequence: TGTGCCAGCAGTTTCGGGACTCCGTTGGGCAATGAGCAGTTCTTC. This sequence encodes CASSFGTPLGNEQFF.

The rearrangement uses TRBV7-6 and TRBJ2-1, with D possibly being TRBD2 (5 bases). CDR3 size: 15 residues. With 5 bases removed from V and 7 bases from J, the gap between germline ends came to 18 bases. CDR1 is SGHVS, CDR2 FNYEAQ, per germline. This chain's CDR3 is CASSQVGVPPNEQFF. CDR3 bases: TGTGCCAGCAGCCAGGTGGGAGTTCCGCCGAATGAGCAGTTCTTC.

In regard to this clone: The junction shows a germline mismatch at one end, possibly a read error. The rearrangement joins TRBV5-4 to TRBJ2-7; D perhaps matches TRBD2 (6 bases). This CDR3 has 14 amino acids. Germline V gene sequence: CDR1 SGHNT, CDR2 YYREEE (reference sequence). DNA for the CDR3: TGCGCCAGCAGCCAAGGAATCAGCGGGTACGAGCAGTACTTC. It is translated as CASSQGISGYEQYF.

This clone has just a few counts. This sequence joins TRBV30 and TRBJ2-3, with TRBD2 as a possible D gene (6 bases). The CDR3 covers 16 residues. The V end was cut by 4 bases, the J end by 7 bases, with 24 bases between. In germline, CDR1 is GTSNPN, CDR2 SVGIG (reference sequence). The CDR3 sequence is CAWKMRGRRWTNTQYF. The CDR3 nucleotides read TGTGCCTGGAAGATGCGGGGCAGAAGATGGACAAATACGCAGTATTTT.

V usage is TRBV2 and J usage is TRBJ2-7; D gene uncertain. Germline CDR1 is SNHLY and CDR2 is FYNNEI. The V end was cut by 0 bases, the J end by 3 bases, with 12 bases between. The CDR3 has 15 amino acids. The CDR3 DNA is TGTGCCAGCAGTGAAGCCCCCGGGTCGGGCTACGAGCAGTACTTC. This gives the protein CASSEAPGSGYEQYF.

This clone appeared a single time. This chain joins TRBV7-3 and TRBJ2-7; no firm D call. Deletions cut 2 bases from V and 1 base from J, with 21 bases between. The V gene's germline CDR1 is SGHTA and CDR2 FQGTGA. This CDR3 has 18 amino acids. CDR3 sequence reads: CASSLVVGRSSSSYEQYF. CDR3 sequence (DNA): TGTGCCAGCAGCTTAGTCGTAGGCCGGAGTTCTTCGTCCTACGAGCAGTACTTC.